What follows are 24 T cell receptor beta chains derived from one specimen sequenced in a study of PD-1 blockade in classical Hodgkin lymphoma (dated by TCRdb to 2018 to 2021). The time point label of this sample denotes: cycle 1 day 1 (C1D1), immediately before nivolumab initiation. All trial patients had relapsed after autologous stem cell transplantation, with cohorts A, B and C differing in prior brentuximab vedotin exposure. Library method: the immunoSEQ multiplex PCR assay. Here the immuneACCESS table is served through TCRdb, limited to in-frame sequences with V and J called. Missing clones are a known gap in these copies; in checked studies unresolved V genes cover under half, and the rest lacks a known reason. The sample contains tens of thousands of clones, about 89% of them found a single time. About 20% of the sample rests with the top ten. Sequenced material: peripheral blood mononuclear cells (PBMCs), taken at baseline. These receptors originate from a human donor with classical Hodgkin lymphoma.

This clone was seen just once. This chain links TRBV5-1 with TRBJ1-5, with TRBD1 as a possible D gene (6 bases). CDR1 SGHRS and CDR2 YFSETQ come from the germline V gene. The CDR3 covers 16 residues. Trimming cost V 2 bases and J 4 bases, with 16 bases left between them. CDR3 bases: TGCGCCAGCAGCTTACATCCGGACAGAGGGAATCAGCCCCAGCATTTT. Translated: CASSLHPDRGNQPQHF.

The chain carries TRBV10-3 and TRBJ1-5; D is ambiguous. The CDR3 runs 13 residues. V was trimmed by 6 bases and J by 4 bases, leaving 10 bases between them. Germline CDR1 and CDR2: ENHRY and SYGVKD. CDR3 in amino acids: CAISKTENQPQHF. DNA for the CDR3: TGTGCCATCAGCAAAACAGAGAATCAGCCCCAGCATTTT.

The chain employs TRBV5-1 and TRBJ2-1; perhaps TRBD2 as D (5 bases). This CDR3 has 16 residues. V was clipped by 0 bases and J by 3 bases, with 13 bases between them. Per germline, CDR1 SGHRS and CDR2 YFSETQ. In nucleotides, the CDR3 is TGCGCCAGCAGCTTGGCCTGGAGCGGAGACTACAATGAGCAGTTCTTC. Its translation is CASSLAWSGDYNEQFF.

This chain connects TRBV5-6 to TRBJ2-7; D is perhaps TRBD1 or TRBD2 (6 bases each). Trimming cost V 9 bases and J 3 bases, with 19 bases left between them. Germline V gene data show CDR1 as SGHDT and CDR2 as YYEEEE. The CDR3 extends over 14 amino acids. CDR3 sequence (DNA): TGTGCCACCTCATTGGGGGGCGATTTCTACGAGCAGTACTTC. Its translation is CATSLGGDFYEQYF.

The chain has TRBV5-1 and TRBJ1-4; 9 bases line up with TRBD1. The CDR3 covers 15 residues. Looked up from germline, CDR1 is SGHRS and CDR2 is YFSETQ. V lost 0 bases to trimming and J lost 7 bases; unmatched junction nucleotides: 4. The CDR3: CASSLGDRDREKLFF. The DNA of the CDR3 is TGCGCCAGCAGCTTGGGGGACAGGGATCGTGAAAAACTGTTTTTT.

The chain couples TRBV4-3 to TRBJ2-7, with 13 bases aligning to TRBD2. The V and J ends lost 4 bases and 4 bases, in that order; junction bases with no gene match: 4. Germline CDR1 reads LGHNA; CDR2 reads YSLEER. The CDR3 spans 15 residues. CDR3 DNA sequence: TGCGCCAGCAGCCCCACTAGCGGGAGGGATTACGAGCAGTACTTC. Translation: CASSPTSGRDYEQYF.

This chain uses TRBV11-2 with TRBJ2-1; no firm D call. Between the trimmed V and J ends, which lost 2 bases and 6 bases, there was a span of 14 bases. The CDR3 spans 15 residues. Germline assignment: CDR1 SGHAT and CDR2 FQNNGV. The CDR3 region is CASSLLRAGRNEQFF. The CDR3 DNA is TGTGCCAGCAGCTTATTAAGGGCCGGTCGCAATGAGCAGTTCTTC. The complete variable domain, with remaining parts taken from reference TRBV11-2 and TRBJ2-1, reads EAGVAQSPRYKIIEKRQSVAFWCNPISGHATLYWYQQILGQGPKLLIQFQNNGVVDDSQLPKDRFSAERLKGVDSTLKIQPAKLEDSAVYLCASSLLRAGRNEQFFGPGTRLTVL.

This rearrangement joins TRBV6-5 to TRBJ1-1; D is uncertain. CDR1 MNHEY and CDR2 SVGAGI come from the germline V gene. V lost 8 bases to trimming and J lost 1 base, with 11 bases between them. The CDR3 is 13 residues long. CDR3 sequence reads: CASVRRGNTEAFF. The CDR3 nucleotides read TGTGCCAGCGTTCGTCGGGGGAACACTGAAGCTTTCTTT.

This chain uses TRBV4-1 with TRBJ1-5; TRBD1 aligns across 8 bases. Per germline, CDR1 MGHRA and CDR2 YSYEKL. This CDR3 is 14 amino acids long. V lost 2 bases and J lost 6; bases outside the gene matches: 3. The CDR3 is CASSQTGGSQPQHF. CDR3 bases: TGCGCCAGCAGCCAAACAGGGGGGAGTCAGCCCCAGCATTTT.

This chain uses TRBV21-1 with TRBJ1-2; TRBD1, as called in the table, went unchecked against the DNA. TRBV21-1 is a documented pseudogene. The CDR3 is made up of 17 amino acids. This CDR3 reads CASSMGAMKGTLVGYTF. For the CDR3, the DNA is TGTGCCAGCAGCATGGGGGCGATGAAGGGAACCCTAGTAGGCTACACCTTC.

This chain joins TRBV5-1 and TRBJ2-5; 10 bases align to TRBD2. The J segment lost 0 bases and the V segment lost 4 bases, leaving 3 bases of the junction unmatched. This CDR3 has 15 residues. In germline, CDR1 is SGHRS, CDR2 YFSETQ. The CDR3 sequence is CASSRTSGYQETQYF. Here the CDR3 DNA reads TGCGCCAGCAGCCGGACTAGCGGTTACCAAGAGACCCAGTACTTC.

The DNA for the CDR3 is TGTGCCAGCAGACGGACAGGGGGCTTTAACACTGAAGCTTTCTTT. Residues: CASRRTGGFNTEAFF. J is TRBJ1-1 and V is TRBV2; 11 bases map to TRBD1. V was pared by 6 bases and J by 2 bases, with 5 bases of the junction left unmatched. The CDR3 spans 15 residues. Looked up from germline, CDR1 is SNHLY and CDR2 is FYNNEI.

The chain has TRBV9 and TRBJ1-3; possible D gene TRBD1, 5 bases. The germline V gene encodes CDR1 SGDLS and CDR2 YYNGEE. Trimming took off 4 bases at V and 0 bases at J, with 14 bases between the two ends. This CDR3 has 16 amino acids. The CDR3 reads CASSPRRAHSGNTIYF. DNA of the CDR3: TGTGCCAGCAGCCCCCGCAGGGCACACTCTGGAAACACCATATATTTT.

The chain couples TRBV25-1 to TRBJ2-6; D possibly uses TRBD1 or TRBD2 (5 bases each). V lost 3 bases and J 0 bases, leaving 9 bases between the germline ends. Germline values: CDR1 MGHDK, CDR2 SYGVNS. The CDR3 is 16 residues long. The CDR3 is CASSDGGTSGANVLTF. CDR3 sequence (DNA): TGTGCCAGCAGTGACGGTGGGACCTCTGGGGCCAACGTCCTGACTTTC. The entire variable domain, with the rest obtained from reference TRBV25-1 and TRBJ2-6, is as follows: EADIYQTPRYLVIGTGKKITLECSQTMGHDKMYWYQQDPGMELHLIHYSYGVNSTEKGDLSSESTVSRIRTEHFPLTLESARPSHTSQYLCASSDGGTSGANVLTFGAGSRLTVL.

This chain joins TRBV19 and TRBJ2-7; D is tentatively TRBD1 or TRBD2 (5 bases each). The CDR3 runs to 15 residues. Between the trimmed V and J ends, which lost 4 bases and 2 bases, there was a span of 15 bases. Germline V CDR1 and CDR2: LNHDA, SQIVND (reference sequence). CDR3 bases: TGTGCCAGTAGTAGTTATGGGGACGGACCCTACGAGCAGTACTTC. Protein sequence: CASSSYGDGPYEQYF.

CDR3 nucleotide sequence: TGTGCCAGCTCACTGTCGGGCCAGCGGGGGAGCTACGAGCAGTACTTC. The encoded protein is CASSLSGQRGSYEQYF. The chain combines TRBV18 with TRBJ2-7; 8 bases agree with TRBD2. Per the germline V gene, CDR1 is KGHSH and CDR2 is LQKENI. The ends lost 4 bases at V and 3 bases at J; junction bases unmatched: 11. The CDR3 has 16 amino acids.

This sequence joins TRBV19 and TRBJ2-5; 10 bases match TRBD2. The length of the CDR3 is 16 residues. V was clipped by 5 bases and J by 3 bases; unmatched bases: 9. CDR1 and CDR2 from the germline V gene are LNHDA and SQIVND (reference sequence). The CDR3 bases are TGTGCCAGTAGTGACTGGGCTAGCGGGAGAGAAGAGACCCAGTACTTC. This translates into CASSDWASGREETQYF.

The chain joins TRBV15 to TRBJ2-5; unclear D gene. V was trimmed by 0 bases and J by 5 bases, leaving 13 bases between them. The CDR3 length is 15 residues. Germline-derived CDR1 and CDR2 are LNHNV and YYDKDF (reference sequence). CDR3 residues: CATSRDPSRSETQYF. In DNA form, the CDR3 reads TGTGCCACCAGCAGAGATCCTTCTAGGTCGGAGACCCAGTACTTC.

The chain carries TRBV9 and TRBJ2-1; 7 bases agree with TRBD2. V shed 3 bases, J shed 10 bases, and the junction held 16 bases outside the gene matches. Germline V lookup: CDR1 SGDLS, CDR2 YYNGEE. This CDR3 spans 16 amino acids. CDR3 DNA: TGTGCCAGCAGCGCCGGCACCCAAGCGGGAAATCCCGAGCAGTTCTTC. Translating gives CASSAGTQAGNPEQFF.

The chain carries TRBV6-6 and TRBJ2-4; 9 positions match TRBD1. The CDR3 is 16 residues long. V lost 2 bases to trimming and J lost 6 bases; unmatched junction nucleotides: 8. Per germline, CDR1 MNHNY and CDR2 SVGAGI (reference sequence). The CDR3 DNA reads TGTGCCAGCAGTTACCCGGGACAGGGAAGCGGAAACATTCAGTACTTC. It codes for CASSYPGQGSGNIQYF.

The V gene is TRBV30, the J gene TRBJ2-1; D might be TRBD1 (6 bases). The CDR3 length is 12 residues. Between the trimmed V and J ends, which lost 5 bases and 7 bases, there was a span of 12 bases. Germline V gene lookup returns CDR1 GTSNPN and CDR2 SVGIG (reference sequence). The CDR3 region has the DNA TGTGCCTGGGACAGGCCCGGGAATGAGCAGTTCTTC. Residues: CAWDRPGNEQFF.

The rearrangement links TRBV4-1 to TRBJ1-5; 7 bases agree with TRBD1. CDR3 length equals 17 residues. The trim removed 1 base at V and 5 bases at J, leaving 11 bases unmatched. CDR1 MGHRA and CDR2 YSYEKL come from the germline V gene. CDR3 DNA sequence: TGCGCCAGCAGCCAAGTACTCCCCGGAGGGGGCGATCAGCCCCAGCATTTT. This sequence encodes CASSQVLPGGGDQPQHF.

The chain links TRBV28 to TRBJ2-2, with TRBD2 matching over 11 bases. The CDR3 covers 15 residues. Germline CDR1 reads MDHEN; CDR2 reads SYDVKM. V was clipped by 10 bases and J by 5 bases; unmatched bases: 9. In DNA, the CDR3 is TGTGCCATCTTGGATTCTAGCGGGAGGACCGGGGAGCTGTTTTTT. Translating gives CAILDSSGRTGELFF.

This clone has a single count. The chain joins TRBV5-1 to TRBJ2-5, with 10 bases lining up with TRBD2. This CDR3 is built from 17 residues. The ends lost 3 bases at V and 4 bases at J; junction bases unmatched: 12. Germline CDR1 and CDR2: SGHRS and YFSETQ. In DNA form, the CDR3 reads TGCGCCAGCAGCTGGATGGCGACTAGCGGGCTTGGAGAGACCCAGTACTTC. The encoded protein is CASSWMATSGLGETQYF. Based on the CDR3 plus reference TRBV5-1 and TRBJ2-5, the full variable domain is KAGVTQTPRYLIKTRGQQVTLSCSPISGHRSVSWYQQTPGQGLQFLFEYFSETQRNKGNFPGRFSGRQFSNSRSEMNVSTLELGDSALYLCASSWMATSGLGETQYFGPGTRLLVL.